This T cell receptor (beta chain) was captured by sequencing in a study of shared clonotypes between healthy human individuals. Study-wide results and caveats: The sole specimen, blood, was sampled, and tissue repertoires likely differ. Compared with memory subsets, naive subsets generally had larger estimated richness.

Details on this clone: Its antigen is currently unknown.

The protocol was immunoSEQ multiplex PCR, while the TCRdb copy is restricted to in-frame clones and leaves out a portion. The data show 2 million to 2.5 million clones, approximately 94% seen once. Germline assignment: CDR1 LGHNA and CDR2 YSLEER. The CDR3 has 16 amino acids. V lost 1 base to trimming and J lost 0 bases, with 9 bases between them. The rearrangement joins TRBV4-3 to TRBJ2-2; D possibly corresponds to TRBD1 (6 bases). The sequenced sample was naive CD4+ T cells sorted from blood. Subset noted: CD45RA+ positively selected. The sequence derives from a man between 18 and 29 years old in good health. The CDR3 reads CASSQVGASNTGELFF. The CDR3 nucleotides read TGCGCCAGCAGCCAAGTGGGGGCATCGAACACCGGGGAGCTGTTTTTT.